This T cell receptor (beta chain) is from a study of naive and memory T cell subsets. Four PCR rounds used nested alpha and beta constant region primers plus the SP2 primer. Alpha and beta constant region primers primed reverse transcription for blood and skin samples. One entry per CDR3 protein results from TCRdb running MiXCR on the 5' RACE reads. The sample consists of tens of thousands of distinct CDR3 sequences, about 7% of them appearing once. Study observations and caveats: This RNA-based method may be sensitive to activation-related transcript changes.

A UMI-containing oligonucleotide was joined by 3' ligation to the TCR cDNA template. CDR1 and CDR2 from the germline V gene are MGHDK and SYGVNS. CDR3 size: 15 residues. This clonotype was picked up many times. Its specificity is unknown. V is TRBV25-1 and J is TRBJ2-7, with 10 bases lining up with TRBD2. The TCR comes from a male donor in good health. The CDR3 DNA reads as TGTGCAAGCGCCGGGACTAGCGTGAGGGTTTACGAGCAGTACTTC. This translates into CASAGTSVRVYEQYF.